One and the same sample provided the 7 T cell receptor beta chains below, sequenced in a study of PD-L1 blockade in urothelial cancer. The table came from immunoSEQ multiplex PCR; TCRdb's copy has only in-frame clones and leaves some out. The table shows roughly 45,000 clones, with 70% to 90% occurring only once. Sequencing was performed on PBMCs, taken around atezolizumab (anti-PD-L1) treatment. These receptors came from a man between 60 and 75 years old with urothelial cancer.

The chain joins TRBV28 to TRBJ1-6; D is perhaps TRBD1 (5 bases). The CDR3 has 14 residues. Germline CDR1 is MDHEN and CDR2 is SYDVKM. The V gene lost 3 bases and the J gene lost 8 bases, with 11 bases spanning the gap. CDR3 protein: CASSFAGYYSPLHF. The CDR3 nucleotides are TGTGCCAGCAGTTTTGCAGGGTATTATTCACCCCTCCACTTT. The full variable domain, with the rest looked up from reference TRBV28 and TRBJ1-6, is DVKVTQSSRYLVKRTGEKVFLECVQDMDHENMFWYRQDPGLGLRLIYFSYDVKMKEKGDIPEGYSVSREKKERFSLILESASTNQTSMYLCASSFAGYYSPLHFGNGTRLTVT.

The table lists this clone with a count of one. J is TRBJ1-1 and V is TRBV15; 9 bases are a match to TRBD1. Per the germline V gene, CDR1 is LNHNV and CDR2 is YYDKDF (reference sequence). Trimming cost V 3 bases and J 4 bases; bases outside gene matches: 6. The CDR3 extends over 15 amino acids. Written as DNA, the CDR3 is TGTGCCACCAGCAGGGGGACAGGGAGGGTCACTGAAGCTTTCTTT. This encodes CATSRGTGRVTEAFF. The full variable domain, completed using reference TRBV15 and TRBJ1-1, is DAMVIQNPRYQVTQFGKPVTLSCSQTLNHNVMYWYQQKSSQAPKLLFHYYDKDFNNEADTPDNFQSRRPNTSFCFLDIRSPGLGDTAMYLCATSRGTGRVTEAFFGQGTRLTVV.

The J gene is TRBJ2-7, the V gene TRBV5-6; TRBD1 agrees at 7 bases. CDR3 length equals 17 residues. Germline loops: CDR1 SGHDT, CDR2 YYEEEE. J lost 7 bases, V lost 2 bases, and 18 bases had no gene match. CDR3 coding DNA: TGTGCCAGCAGCTTTGGCCTAGACAGGGCAACCTACGAGGAGCAGTACTTC. Its translation is CASSFGLDRATYEEQYF.

This chain connects TRBV7-3 to TRBJ2-7; D perhaps matches TRBD1 (6 bases). Looked up from germline, CDR1 is SGHTA and CDR2 is FQGTGA. Trimming took 2 bases from V and 1 from J, leaving 9 bases between them. This CDR3 is 14 amino acids long. The CDR3 region is CASSLGGASYEQYF. The CDR3 region has the DNA TGTGCCAGCAGCTTAGGGGGCGCGTCCTACGAGCAGTACTTC.

CDR3 residues: CASSIVLGRDGYEQYF. The CDR3, as DNA: TGTGCCAGTAGTATAGTCTTGGGGAGGGACGGCTACGAGCAGTACTTC. V gene TRBV19 combines with J gene TRBJ2-7, with 7 bases aligning to TRBD2. This CDR3 spans 16 amino acids. CDR1 and CDR2 from the germline V gene are LNHDA and SQIVND (reference sequence). With 1 base clipped from V and 3 bases from J, the junction kept 9 bases outside the gene matches.

The chain has TRBV5-6 and TRBJ2-7; D is possibly TRBD1 (5 bases). Germline CDR1 and CDR2: SGHDT and YYEEEE. V was shortened by 4 bases and J by 4 bases, with 12 bases between the two germline ends. There are 13 residues in the CDR3. The CDR3 here is CASSTDSRYEQYF. As DNA, the CDR3 is TGTGCCAGCAGCACTGACAGCCGGTACGAGCAGTACTTC.

DNA for the CDR3: TGTGCCAGCAGCTTGGCGGACACCCTTTCCTACGAGCAGTACTTC. This sequence encodes CASSLADTLSYEQYF. The chain is built from TRBV7-9 and TRBJ2-7; D perhaps matches TRBD1 (5 bases). CDR3 length equals 15 residues. The V end was cut by 3 bases, the J end by 1 base, with 13 bases between. Germline CDR1 is SEHNR and CDR2 is FQNEAQ (reference sequence).